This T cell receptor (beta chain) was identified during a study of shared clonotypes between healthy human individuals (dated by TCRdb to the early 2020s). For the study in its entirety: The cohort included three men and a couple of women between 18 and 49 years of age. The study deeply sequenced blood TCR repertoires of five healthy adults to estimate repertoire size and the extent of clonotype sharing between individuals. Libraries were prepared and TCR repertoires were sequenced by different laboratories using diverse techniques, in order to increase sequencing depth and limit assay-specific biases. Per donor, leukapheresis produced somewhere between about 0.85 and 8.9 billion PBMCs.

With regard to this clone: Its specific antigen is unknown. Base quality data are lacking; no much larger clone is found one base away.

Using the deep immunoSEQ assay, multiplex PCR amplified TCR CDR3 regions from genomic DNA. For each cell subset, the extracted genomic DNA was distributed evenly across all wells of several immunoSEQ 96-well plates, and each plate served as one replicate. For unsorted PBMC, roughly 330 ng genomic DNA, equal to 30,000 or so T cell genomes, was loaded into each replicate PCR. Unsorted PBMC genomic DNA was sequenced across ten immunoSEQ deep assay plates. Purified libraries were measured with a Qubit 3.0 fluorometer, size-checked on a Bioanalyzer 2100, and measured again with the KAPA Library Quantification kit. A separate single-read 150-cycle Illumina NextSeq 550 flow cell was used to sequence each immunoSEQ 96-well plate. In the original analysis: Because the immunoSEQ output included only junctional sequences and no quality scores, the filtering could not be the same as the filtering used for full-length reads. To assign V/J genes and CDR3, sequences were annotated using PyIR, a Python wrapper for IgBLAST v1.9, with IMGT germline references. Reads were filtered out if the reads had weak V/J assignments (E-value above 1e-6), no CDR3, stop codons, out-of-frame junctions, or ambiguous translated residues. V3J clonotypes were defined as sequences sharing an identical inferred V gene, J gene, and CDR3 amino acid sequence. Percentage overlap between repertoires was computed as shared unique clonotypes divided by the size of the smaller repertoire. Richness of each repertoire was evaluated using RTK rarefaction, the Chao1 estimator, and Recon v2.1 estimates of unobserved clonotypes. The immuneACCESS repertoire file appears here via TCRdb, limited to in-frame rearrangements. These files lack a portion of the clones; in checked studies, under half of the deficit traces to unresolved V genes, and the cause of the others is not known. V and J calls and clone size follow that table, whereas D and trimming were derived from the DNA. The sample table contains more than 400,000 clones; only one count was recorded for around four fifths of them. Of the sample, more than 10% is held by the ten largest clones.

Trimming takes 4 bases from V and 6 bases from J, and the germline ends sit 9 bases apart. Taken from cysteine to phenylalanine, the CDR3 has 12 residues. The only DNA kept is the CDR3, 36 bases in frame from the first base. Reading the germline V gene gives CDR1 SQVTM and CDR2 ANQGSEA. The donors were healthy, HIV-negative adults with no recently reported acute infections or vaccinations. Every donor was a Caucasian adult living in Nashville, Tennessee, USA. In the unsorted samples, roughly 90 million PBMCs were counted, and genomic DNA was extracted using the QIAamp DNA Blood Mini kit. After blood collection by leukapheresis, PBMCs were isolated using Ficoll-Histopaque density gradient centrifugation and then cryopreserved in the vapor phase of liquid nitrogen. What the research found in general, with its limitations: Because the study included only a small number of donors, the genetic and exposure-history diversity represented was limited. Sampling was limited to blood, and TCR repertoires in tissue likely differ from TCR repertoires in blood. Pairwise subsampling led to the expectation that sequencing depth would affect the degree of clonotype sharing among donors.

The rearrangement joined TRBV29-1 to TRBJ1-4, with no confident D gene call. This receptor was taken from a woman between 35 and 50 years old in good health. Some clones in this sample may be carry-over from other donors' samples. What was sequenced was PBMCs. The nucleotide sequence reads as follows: TGCAGCGTTGTGCGGGATGATGAAAAACTGTTTTTT. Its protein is CSVVRDDEKLFF.